A selection of T cell receptor beta chains follows, all from one sample in a study of post-analysis software for immune sequencing data. Each CDR3 protein is one row after TCRdb ran MiXCR on the PCR reads. The sample consists of under 900,000 distinct CDR3 sequences, about 50% of them appearing once. The sample comprised blood. These receptors originate from a girl under 18 with multiple sclerosis. CDR3s leave out the opening cysteine and the closing phenylalanine or tryptophan. Clone sizes are given selectively: once, few, many, or a class where the clone is expanded.

j_call clone_size v_call cdr3_aa
TRBJ1-2 . TRBV3-1 ASSQDRLPGYT
TRBJ2-7 . TRBV7-8 ASSLTLAGAREQY
TRBJ1-4 . TRBV6-1 ASSGPFDGKLF
TRBJ2-1 few TRBV29-1 SVENLRGAGEQF
TRBJ2-3 . TRBV7-3 ASSPTLRDRRSTDTQY
TRBJ2-5 . TRBV20-1 SAKEAGSVSKQY
TRBJ2-3 . TRBV5-5 ASSLAGGTLTDTQY
TRBJ2-7 once TRBV15 ATSRDSGTTNSYEQY
TRBJ2-1 . TRBV20-1 SATLAKNEQF
TRBJ2-2 . TRBV14 ASSFDRAGELF
TRBJ1-2 many TRBV12-3/TRBV12-4 ASSTLDRVNGYT
TRBJ2-3 once TRBV20-1 SASPTLQTSGRTDTQY
TRBJ2-3 few TRBV4-2 ASSLETVGITDTQY
TRBJ2-7 . TRBV6-5 ASSSQTESYEQY
. . TRBV20-1 SARDPGVGETQY
TRBJ2-1 . TRBV2 ASSSGPGSYREQF
TRBJ2-1 few TRBV24-1 ATSDTRGGPYNEQF
TRBJ2-3 . TRBV2 ASSEGLVSDTQY
TRBJ2-1 few TRBV10-3 AISESVGDSYNEQF
TRBJ2-3 . TRBV9 ASSVDGDTQY
TRBJ2-7 . TRBV4-2 ASSQDRYAYEQY
TRBJ2-3 few TRBV29-1 SVEKGGADTQY
TRBJ2-3 . TRBV5-1 ASMGAGTDTQY
TRBJ1-2 . TRBV7-2 ASRTTGTGSSGYT
. . TRBV20-1 SAEPGSGRAETQY
TRBJ1-4 . TRBV12-3/TRBV12-4 ASSSGQGEIEGKLF
TRBJ2-7 few TRBV20-1 SARDPGDRGEQY
TRBJ2-1 . TRBV20-1 SARDPAGAFHSYNEQF
TRBJ2-1 . TRBV5-1 ASSNGGIVDEQF
TRBJ2-1 once TRBV4-1 ASSQGGGALLYNEQF
TRBJ2-5 . TRBV21-1 ASSKVVGTSGMEETQY
TRBJ2-1 . TRBV4-1 ASSQDRARGLYNEQF
TRBJ2-4 few TRBV29-1 SVLVEVIQY
TRBJ2-5 . TRBV30 AWSDPPGRQY
. few TRBV27 ASRRHSPSYEQY
TRBJ1-2 few TRBV27 ASSLGRAKGYT
TRBJ2-7 . TRBV14 ASSQDGGIYEQY
. . TRBV20-1 SARGPRDNEQY
. . TRBV6-6 ASSYKLGTGFCNEQY
TRBJ1-2 . TRBV30 AWSVYYGYT
TRBJ1-2 . TRBV5-1 ASSLGTDHYSYT
TRBJ2-5 . TRBV6-1 ASSENRNREIETQY